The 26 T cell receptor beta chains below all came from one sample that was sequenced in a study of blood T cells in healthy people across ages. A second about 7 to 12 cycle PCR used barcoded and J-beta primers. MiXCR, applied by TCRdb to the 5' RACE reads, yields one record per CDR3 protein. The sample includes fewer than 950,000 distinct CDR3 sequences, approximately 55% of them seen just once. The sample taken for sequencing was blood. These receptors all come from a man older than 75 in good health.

In nucleotides, the CDR3 is TGTGCCAGCAGCTCCGTAACTGGGGCCAACGTCCTGACTTTC. Its translation: CASSSVTGANVLTF. This chain uses TRBV7-2 with TRBJ2-6; D is uncertain. This CDR3 has 14 residues. Germline loops: CDR1 SGHTA, CDR2 FQGNSA. Trimming took off 4 bases at V and 2 bases at J, with 6 bases between the two ends.

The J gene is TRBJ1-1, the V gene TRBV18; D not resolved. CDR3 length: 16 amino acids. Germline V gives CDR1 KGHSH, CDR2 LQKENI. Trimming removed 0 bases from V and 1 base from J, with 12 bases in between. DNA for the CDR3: TGTGCCAGCTCACCACCGTATGGTACTACGAACACTGAAGCTTTCTTT. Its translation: CASSPPYGTTNTEAFF.

CDR3 region: CSAPLLAGAPYEQYF. CDR3 sequence (DNA): TGCAGTGCCCCCTTACTAGCGGGGGCCCCCTACGAGCAGTACTTC. The chain couples TRBV20-1 to TRBJ2-1; 11 nucleotides match TRBD2. The assigned J gene may be wrong: the sequence end matches TRBJ2-7 better. Germline V CDR1 and CDR2: DFQATT, SNEGSKA (reference sequence). The CDR3 has 15 amino acids.

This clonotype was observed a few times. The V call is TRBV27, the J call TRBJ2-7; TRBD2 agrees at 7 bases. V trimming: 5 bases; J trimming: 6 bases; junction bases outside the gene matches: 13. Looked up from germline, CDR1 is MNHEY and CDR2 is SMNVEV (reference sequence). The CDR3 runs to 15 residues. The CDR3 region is CASSPRIAGGFEQYF. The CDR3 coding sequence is TGTGCCAGCAGTCCCCGGATAGCGGGTGGCTTCGAGCAGTACTTC.

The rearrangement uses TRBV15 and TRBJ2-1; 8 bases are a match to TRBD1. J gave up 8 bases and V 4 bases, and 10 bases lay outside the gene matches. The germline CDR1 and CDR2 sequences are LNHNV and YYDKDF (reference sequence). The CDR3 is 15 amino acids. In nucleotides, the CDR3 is TGTGCCACCAGCATCGGACAGGGTGCTCCCCATGAGCAGTTCTTC. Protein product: CATSIGQGAPHEQFF.

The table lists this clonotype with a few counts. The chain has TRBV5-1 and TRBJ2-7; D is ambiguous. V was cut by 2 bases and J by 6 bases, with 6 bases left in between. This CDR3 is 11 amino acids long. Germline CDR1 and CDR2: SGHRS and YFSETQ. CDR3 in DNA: TGCGCCAGCAGCTTTGGGGTCGAGCAGTACTTC. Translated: CASSFGVEQYF.

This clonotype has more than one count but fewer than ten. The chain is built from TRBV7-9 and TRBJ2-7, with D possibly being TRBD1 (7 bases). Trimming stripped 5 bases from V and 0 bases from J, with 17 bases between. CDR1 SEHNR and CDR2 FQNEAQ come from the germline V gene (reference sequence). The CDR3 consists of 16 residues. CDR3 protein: CASSPLRGAISYEQYF. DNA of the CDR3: TGTGCCAGCAGCCCTCTCAGGGGGGCCATCTCCTACGAGCAGTACTTC.

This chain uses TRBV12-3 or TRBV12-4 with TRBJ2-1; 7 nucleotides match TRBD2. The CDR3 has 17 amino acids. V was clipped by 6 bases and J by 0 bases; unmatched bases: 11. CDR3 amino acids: CASRRGGVQSSYNEQFF. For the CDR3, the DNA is TGTGCCAGCAGAAGGGGAGGGGTTCAGAGCTCCTACAATGAGCAGTTCTTC.

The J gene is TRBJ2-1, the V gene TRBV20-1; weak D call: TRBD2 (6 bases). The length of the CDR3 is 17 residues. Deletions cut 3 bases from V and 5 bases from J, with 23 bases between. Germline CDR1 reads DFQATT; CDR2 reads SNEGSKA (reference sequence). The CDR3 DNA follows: TGCAGTGCTAGTTCCGGTGCGGACTACCTTAAGAACAATGAGCAGTTCTTC. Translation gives CSASSGADYLKNNEQFF.

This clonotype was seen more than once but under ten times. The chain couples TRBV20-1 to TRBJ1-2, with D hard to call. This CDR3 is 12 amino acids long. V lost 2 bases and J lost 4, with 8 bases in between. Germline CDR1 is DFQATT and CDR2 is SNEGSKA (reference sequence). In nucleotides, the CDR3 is TGCAGTGCTAGACAGTTGGCCTATGGCTACACCTTC. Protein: CSARQLAYGYTF.

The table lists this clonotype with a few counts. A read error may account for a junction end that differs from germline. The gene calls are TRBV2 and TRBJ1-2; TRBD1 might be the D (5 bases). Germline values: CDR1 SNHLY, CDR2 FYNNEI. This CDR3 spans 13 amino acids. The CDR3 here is CASREDSNYGYTF. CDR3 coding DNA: TGTGCCAGCAGGGAAGACAGCAACTATGGCTACACCTTC.

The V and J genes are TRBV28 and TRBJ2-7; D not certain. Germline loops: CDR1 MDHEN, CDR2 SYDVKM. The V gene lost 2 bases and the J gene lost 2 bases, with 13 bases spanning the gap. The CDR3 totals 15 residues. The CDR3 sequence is CASSLPALSTYEQYF. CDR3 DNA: TGTGCCAGCAGTTTACCGGCTCTCTCAACCTACGAGCAGTACTTC. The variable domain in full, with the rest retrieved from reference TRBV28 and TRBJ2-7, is DVKVTQSSRYLVKRTGEKVFLECVQDMDHENMFWYRQDPGLGLRLIYFSYDVKMKEKGDIPEGYSVSREKKERFSLILESASTNQTSMYLCASSLPALSTYEQYFGPGTRLTVT.

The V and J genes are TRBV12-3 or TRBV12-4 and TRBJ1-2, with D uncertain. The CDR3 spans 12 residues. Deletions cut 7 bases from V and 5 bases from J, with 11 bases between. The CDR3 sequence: CASTPSQYGYTF. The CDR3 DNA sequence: TGTGCCAGCACCCCCTCCCAGTATGGCTACACCTTC.

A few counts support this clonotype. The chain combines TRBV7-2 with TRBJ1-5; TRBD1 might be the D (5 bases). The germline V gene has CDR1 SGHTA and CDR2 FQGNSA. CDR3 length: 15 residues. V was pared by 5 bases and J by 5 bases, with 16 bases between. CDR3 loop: CASSLGTPRDQPQHF. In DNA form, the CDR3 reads TGTGCCAGCAGCCTTGGGACCCCCAGGGATCAGCCCCAGCATTTT.

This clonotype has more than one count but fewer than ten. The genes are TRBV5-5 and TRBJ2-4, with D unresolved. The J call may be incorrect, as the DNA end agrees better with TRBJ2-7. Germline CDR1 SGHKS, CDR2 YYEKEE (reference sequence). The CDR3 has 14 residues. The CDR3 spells CASSLVQVAYEQYF. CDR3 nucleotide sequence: TGTGCCAGCAGCTTGGTGCAGGTAGCCTACGAGCAGTACTTC.

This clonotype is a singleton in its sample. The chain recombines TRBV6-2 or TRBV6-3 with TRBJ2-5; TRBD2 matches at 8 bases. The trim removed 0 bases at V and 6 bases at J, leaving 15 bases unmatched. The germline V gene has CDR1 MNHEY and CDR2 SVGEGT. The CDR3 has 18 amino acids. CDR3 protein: CASSYSKDSGEIWKTQYF. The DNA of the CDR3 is TGTGCCAGCAGTTACTCGAAGGATAGCGGGGAGATATGGAAGACCCAGTACTTC.

CDR3 residues: CASSAGQGPRETQYF. The CDR3 DNA is TGTGCCAGCAGCGCCGGACAGGGTCCTCGAGAGACCCAGTACTTC. V gene TRBV7-2 combines with J gene TRBJ2-5, with TRBD1 identical over 8 bases. The trim removed 5 bases at V and 4 bases at J, leaving 9 bases unmatched. The germline V gene encodes CDR1 SGHTA and CDR2 FQGNSA. The CDR3 totals 15 residues.

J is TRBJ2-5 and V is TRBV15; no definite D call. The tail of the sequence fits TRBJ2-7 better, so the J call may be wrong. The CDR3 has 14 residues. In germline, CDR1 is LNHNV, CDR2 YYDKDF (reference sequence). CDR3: CATSTRETEYEQYF. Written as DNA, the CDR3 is TGTGCCACCAGCACCCGAGAGACGGAATACGAGCAGTACTTC.

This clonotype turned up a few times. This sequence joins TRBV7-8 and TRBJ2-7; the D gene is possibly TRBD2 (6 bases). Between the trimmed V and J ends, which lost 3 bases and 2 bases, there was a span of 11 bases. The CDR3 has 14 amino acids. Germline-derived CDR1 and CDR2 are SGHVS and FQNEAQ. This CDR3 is CASSLAGITYEQYF. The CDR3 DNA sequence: TGTGCCAGCAGCTTGGCGGGAATTACCTACGAGCAGTACTTC.

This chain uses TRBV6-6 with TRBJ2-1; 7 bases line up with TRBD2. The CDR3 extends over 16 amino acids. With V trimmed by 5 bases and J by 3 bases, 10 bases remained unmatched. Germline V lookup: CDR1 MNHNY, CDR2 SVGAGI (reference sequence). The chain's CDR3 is CASSPKGLVIYNEQFF. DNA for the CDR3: TGTGCCAGCAGTCCGAAAGGACTAGTAATCTACAATGAGCAGTTCTTC.

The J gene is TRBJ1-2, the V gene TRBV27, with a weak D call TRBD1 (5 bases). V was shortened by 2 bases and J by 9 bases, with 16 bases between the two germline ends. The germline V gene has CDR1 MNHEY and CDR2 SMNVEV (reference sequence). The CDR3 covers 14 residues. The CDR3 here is CASSLDGFPGRYTF. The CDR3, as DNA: TGTGCCAGCAGTTTAGACGGTTTCCCGGGGCGCTACACCTTC.

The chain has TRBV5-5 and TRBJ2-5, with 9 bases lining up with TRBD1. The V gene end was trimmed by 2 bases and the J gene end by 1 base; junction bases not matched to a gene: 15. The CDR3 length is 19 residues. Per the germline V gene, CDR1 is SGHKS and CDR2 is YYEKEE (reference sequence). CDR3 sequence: CASSLRPQGAPSVQETQYF. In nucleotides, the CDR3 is TGTGCCAGCAGCTTACGGCCACAGGGGGCGCCGAGCGTCCAAGAGACCCAGTACTTC.

The CDR3 nucleotides read TGTGCCAGCAGTTACGTAGCGGGAGCGCGGCAAGAGACCCAGTACTTC. This encodes CASSYVAGARQETQYF. This sequence joins TRBV6-5 and TRBJ2-7; 9 bases are shared with TRBD2. Gene TRBJ2-5 matches the end of the DNA better, so the J call may be wrong. The CDR3 extends over 16 amino acids. Germline CDR1 reads MNHEY; CDR2 reads SVGAGI.

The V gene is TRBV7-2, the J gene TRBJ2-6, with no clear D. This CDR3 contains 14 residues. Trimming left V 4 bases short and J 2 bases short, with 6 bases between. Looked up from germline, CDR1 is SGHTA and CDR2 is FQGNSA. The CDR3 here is CASSSKPGANVLTF. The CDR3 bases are TGTGCCAGCAGCTCGAAACCTGGGGCCAACGTCCTGACTTTC. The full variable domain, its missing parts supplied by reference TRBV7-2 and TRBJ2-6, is GAGVSQSPSNKVTEKGKDVELRCDPISGHTALYWYRQSLGQGLEFLIYFQGNSAPDKSGLPSDRFSAERTGGSVSTLTIQRTQQEDSAVYLCASSSKPGANVLTFGAGSRLTVL.

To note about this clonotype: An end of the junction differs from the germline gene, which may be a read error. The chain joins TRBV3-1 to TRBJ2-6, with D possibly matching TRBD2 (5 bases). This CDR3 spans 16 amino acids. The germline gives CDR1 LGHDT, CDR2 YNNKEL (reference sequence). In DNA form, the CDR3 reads TGTGCCGGCAGCCAAGCCGCCCCGGGGGGGGCCAACGTCCTGACTTTC. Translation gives CAGSQAAPGGANVLTF.

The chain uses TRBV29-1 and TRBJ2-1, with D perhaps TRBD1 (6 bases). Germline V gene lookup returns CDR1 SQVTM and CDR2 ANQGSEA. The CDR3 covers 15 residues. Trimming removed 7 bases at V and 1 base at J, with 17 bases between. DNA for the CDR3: TGCAGCGCACTGGGGGCGCAGTCGTCCTACAATGAGCAGTTCTTC. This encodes CSALGAQSSYNEQFF.